The source of this T cell receptor beta chain is a study of blood T cell repertoires in COVID-19. Across the study: Spain, Italy and the United States supplied samples that represented acute and convalescent COVID-19. PBMCs, B-cell-depleted T cells, or T cells provided the cDNA or gDNA that made up the material.

Seattle cases were enrolled at active infection and followed longitudinally. Per the authors' pipeline: Estimation of nucleated cell counts was performed using reference gene primer amplification. Sequenced by immunoSEQ multiplex PCR; TCRdb stores in-frame clones only, minus some. The DNA was the basis for D and trimming; V, J and clone size are from that table. The top ten hold approximately 5.2% of the sample, which has 150,000 or so clones, about four fifths seen once. V dropped 6 bases and J dropped 0 bases, with 6 bases sitting between them. Germline CDR1 MNHEY, CDR2 SVGAGI. The CDR3 covers 13 residues.

The rearrangement uses TRBV6-5 and TRBJ1-3; D unclear. Material for sequencing was peripheral blood. This TCR was recovered from a woman between 70 and 85 years old with COVID-19, enrolled during active disease. The CDR3 DNA is TGTGCCAGCAGGGCAGGCTCTGGAAACACCATATATTTT. Translating it yields CASRAGSGNTIYF.